This T cell receptor (beta chain) was profiled in a study of blood T cell repertoires in COVID-19. Per the authors' pipeline: For nucleated cells, counts were estimated from reference gene primer amplification. Using immunoSEQ multiplex PCR, the repertoire was profiled, and TCRdb retains in-frame clones only, with some absent. V, J and clone size reflect that table, while D and trimming were determined from the DNA. The table records hundreds of thousands of clones, around 86% of them present only once. Germline lookup yields CDR1 LNHDA and CDR2 SQIVND (reference sequence). Trimming cost V 5 bases and J 0 bases; bases outside gene matches: 11. The CDR3 spans 18 residues. Participants spanned ages about 18 to 95 years and resided in about two dozen US areas. This clone appeared once.

The receptor's source is a woman aged 40 to 50 with acute COVID-19. The chain is built from TRBV19 and TRBJ1-4, with 8 bases that match TRBD1. Sequencing was carried out using PBMCs or T cells enriched from blood (not recorded which). As DNA, the CDR3 is TGTGCCAGTAGTTCAGGACAGGGAAGGGGCACAACTAATGAAAAACTGTTTTTT. Encoded protein: CASSSGQGRGTTNEKLFF.